The following is a T cell receptor (beta chain) sequence with its context. It has no known antigen specificity. It has no much larger one-base neighbor in the sample; base qualities were not kept. This record comes from a study of T cell responses to AZD1222 COVID-19 vaccine (TCRdb year 2021). About the full investigation: AZD1222 recipients with second doses at about 4 weeks or about 12 weeks were pooled, because spike-specific TCR depth and breadth did not differ between schedules. A total of just over 230 trial participants underwent TCR sequencing, of whom 200 to 220 had received two doses of AZD1222 and roughly 26 had received two doses of the MenACWY control vaccine. Enrollment into the trials was organized by age into subgroups of 18-55, 56-69 and 70-plus years, and those subgroups contained roughly 150, 30 and 60 TCR-sequenced participants, respectively. Summary of the overall study and its limitations: After two AZD1222 doses, spike-specific TCR breadth and depth were significantly higher than at day 0 and than in MenACWY recipients. No day 14 peak-response samples were available, so repertoires were characterized only after the peak T cell response. Participants were mostly white British and included more females than males, and it was suggested by the authors that clonal diversity may have been underestimated. The whole spike protein was spanned by vaccine-associated CD4 TCRs, and dominant responses were seen in regions 160-218 and 743-854. The 56-69-year group was small, and its depth increase did not reach significance, likely because of low power. Nearly half of unique spike-specific TCRs reportedly recognized epitopes outside regions mutated in the B.1.351 and B.1.1.7 variants. Conclusions about previously exposed vaccinees are limited because only six or seven AZD1222 recipients were SARS-CoV-2 seropositive at baseline.

For CDR1 and CDR2, the germline V gene lists KGHDR and SFDVKD. V loses 1 base, J loses 7 bases, and the germline ends lie 16 bases apart. From the cysteine through the phenylalanine, the CDR3 covers 16 amino acids. The DNA shown is the 48-base CDR3, in frame from base 1. The CDR3 regions of human TCRbeta chains were analyzed by immunosequencing. The study's own analysis went as follows. TCRs in the repertoires were compared against a reference library of SARS-CoV-2-specific TCRs that had been generated with the MIRA antigen-specificity platform. Breadth meant the fraction of unique TCRs that were SARS-CoV-2-associated, whereas depth meant the fraction of total T cells that were SARS-CoV-2-associated. Using the MIRA data, every spike-specific TCR was mapped to the spike region that the TCR reacted to and assigned to either a CD4 or a CD8 class. Log10-transformed breadth and depth values were compared by one-way ANOVA with Sidak's multiple comparisons tests. In TCRdb, the immuneACCESS table is reduced to in-frame sequences with V and J assigned. These tables do not hold every clone; where another copy was compared, an unresolved V gene accounts for under half, and the others remain unexplained. V, J and clone size are taken as reported in that table, and D and trimming were inferred from the DNA itself. The sample table lists 130,000 to 150,000 clones, 90% to 95% of them with a count of one. The top ten constitute 5% of the sample.

What the time point label conveys for this sample: baseline before first vaccination. The vaccinee samples were drawn from two UK trials, COV001 and COV002, one of which was a single-blind randomized controlled phase 2/3 trial testing AZD1222 (ChAdOx1 nCoV-19) in healthy adults. For TCRbeta chain sequencing, PBMC samples from trial participants were taken at day 0 and at day 28 after the second dose. The V and J segments used are TRBV24-1 and TRBJ2-1; the D gene assignment is perhaps TRBD1 or TRBD2, with each matching 5 bases. The receptor was derived from an adult in good health. This specimen consisted of peripheral blood, obtained on day 0 of AZD1222 vaccination. The bases read TGTGCCACCAGTGATTTTAAAGGGGTTACGGGGAATGAGCAGTTCTTC. Its translation is CATSDFKGVTGNEQFF.